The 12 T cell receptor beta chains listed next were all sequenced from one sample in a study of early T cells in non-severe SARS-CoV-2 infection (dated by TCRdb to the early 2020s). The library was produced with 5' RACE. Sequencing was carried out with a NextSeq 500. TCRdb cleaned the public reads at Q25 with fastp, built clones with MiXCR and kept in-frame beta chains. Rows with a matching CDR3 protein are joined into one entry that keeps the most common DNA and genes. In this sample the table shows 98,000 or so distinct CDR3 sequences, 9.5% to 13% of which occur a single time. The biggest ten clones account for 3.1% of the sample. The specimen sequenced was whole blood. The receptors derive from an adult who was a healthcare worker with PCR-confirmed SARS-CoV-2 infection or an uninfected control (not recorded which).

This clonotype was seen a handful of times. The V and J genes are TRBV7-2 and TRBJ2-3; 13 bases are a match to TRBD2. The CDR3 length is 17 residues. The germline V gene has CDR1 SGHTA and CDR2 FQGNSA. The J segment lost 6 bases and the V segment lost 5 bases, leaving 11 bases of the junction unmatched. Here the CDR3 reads CASSPRTSGRAFDTQYF. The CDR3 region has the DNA TGTGCCAGCAGCCCCAGAACTAGCGGGAGGGCGTTTGATACGCAGTATTTT.

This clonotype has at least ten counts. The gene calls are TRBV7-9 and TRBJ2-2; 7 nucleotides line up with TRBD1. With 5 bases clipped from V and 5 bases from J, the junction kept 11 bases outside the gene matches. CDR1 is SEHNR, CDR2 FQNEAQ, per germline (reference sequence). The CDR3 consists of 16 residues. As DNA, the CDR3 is TGTGCCAGCAGCAGAACGGGACAGCGCCTAACCGGGGAGCTGTTTTTT. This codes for CASSRTGQRLTGELFF.

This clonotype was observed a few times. The CDR3 spells CASSFAAPYEQYF. The CDR3 DNA sequence: TGTGCCAGCAGCTTTGCAGCGCCCTACGAGCAGTACTTC. The chain combines TRBV7-2 with TRBJ2-7; the D is unclear. V lost 3 bases, J lost 2 bases, and 8 bases lay in between. CDR3 size: 13 residues. Germline lookup yields CDR1 SGHTA and CDR2 FQGNSA.

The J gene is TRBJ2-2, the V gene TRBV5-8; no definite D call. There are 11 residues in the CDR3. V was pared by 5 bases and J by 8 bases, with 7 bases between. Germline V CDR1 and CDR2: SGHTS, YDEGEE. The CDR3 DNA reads TGTGCCAGCAGAAACCTAGGGGAGCTGTTTTTT. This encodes CASRNLGELFF.

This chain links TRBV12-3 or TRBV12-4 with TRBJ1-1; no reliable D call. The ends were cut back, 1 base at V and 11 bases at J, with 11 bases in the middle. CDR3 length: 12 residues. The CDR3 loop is CASSLEVGGAFF. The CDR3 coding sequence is TGTGCCAGCAGTTTAGAAGTTGGCGGGGCTTTCTTT.

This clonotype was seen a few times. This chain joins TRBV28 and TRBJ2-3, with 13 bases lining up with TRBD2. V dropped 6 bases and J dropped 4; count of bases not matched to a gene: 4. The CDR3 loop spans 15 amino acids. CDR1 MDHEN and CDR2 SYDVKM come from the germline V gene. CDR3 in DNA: TGTGCCAGCAGCACTAGCGGGAGGGTTCCAGATACGCAGTATTTT. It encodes CASSTSGRVPDTQYF.

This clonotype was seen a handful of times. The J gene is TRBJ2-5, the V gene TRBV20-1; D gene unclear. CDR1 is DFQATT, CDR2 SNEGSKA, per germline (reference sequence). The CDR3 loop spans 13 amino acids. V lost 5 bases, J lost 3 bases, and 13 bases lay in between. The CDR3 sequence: CSAYHRGEETQYF. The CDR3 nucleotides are TGCAGTGCTTATCACAGAGGAGAAGAGACCCAGTACTTC.

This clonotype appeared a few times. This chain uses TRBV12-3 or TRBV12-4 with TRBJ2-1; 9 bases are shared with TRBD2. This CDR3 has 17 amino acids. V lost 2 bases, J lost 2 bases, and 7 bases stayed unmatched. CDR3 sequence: CASSLKATSGAYNEQFF. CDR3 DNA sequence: TGTGCCAGCAGTTTAAAGGCGACTAGCGGTGCCTACAATGAGCAGTTCTTC.

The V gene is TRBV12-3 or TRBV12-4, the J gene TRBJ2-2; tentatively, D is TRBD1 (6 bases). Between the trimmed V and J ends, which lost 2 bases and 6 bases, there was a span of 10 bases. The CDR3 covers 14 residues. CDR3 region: CASSLQDSPGELFF. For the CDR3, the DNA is TGTGCCAGCAGTTTACAGGACAGTCCCGGGGAGCTGTTTTTT.

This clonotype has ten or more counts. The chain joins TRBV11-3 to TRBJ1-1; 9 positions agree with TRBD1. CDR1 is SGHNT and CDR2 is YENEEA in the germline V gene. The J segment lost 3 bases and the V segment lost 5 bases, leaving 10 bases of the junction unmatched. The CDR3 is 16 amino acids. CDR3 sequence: CASSAGQGKADTEAFF. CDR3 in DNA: TGTGCCAGCAGCGCGGGACAGGGAAAGGCTGACACTGAAGCTTTCTTT.

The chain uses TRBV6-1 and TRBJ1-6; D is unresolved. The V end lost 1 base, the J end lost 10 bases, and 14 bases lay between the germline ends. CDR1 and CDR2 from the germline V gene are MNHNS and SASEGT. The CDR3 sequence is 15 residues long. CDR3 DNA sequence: TGTGCCAGCAGTGAAGGGGCCGACTTAGGGTCACCCCTCCACTTT. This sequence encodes CASSEGADLGSPLHF.

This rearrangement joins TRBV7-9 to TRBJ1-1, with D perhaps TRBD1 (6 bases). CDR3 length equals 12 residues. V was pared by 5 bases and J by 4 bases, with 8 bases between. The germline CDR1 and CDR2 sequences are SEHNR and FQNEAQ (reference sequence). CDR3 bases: TGTGCCAGCAGCATGGACAGCACTGAAGCTTTCTTT. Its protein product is CASSMDSTEAFF. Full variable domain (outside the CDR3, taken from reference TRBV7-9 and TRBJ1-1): DTGVSQNPRHKITKRGQNVTFRCDPISEHNRLYWYRQTLGQGPEFLTYFQNEAQLEKSRLLSDRFSAERPKGSFSTLEIQRTEQGDSAMYLCASSMDSTEAFFGQGTRLTVV.